The rows below give T cell receptor beta chains drawn from one sample of a study of CD8 T cells in Susac syndrome. MiXCR was run by TCRdb on the immunoSEQ multiplex PCR reads, yielding one entry per CDR3 protein. The sample lists 250,000 to 300,000 distinct CDR3 sequences; approximately 85% were seen once. The sequencing sample was made of CD8+ T cells from PBMCs. The receptor set was obtained from a human donor with multiple sclerosis. Both conserved end residues are part of each CDR3. D genes are given only for firm matches. Size values are once, few and many counts, or a class for expanded clones, and some rows have none.

D gene	V gene	clone size	J gene	CDR3 protein	CDR3 DNA
NA	TRBV5-1	NA	TRBJ2-7	CASSPGGNEQYF	TGCGCCAGCAGTCCAGGCGGAAACGAGCAGTACTTC
NA	TRBV7-6	NA	TRBJ2-7	CASSSNLGPDSYEQYF	TGTGCCAGCAGCTCTAACTTGGGCCCAGACTCCTACGAGCAGTACTTC
TRBD1	TRBV19	NA	TRBJ1-5	CASSQRTGFGNQPQHF	TGTGCCAGTAGTCAGAGGACAGGGTTTGGCAATCAGCCCCAGCATTTT
NA	TRBV27	once	TRBJ2-3	CASSSSLDGSTDTQYF	TGTGCCAGCAGTTCCTCCCTTGACGGGAGCACAGATACGCAGTATTTT
NA	TRBV7-2	NA	TRBJ2-3	CASSLGVREPDTQYF	TGTGCCAGCAGCTTAGGGGTACGGGAGCCAGATACGCAGTATTTT
NA	TRBV15	NA	TRBJ2-1	CATSRDRGGTPNYNEQFF	TGTGCCACCAGCAGAGATAGAGGGGGGACTCCTAACTACAATGAGCAGTTCTTC
NA	TRBV11-2	few	TRBJ2-3	CASSLESRDTQYF	TGTGCCAGCAGCTTAGAGAGTCGAGATACGCAGTATTTT
TRBD2	TRBV27	NA	TRBJ2-5	CASSAGGGTGTQYF	TGTGCCAGCTCCGCGGGCGGGGGGACGGGGACCCAGTACTTC
NA	TRBV5-8	NA	TRBJ1-4	CASSLIRATNEKLFF	TGTGCCAGCAGCTTGATCAGAGCAACTAATGAAAAACTGTTTTTT
NA	TRBV6-5	few	TRBJ1-1	CASSYAQEGSTEAFF	TGTGCCAGCAGTTACGCGCAAGAGGGTAGCACTGAAGCTTTCTTT
TRBD1	TRBV5-5	NA	TRBJ2-7	CASSGDDRVPPEQYF	TGTGCCAGCAGCGGAGATGACAGGGTACCTCCCGAGCAGTACTTC
NA	TRBV15	NA	TRBJ2-5	CATSLPGVETQYF	TGTGCCACCAGCCTCCCCGGAGTGGAGACCCAGTACTTC
NA	TRBV7-9	NA	TRBJ2-3	CASSLSEDPDTQYF	TGTGCCAGCAGCTTATCAGAGGACCCAGATACGCAGTATTTT
NA	TRBV27	NA	TRBJ1-1	CASLQSMNTEAFF	TGTGCCAGCTTACAGAGCATGAACACTGAAGCTTTCTTT
NA	TRBV27	NA	TRBJ2-3	CASREGGGFTDTQYF	TGTGCCAGCAGAGAAGGTGGGGGTTTCACAGATACGCAGTATTTT
NA	TRBV28	NA	TRBJ2-1	CASSRTPRNGNEQFF	TGTGCCAGCAGTCGGACTCCTCGAAATGGGAATGAGCAGTTCTTC
TRBD2	TRBV5-8	NA	TRBJ2-1	CASSGVAGAYNEQFF	TGTGCCAGCAGCGGTGTAGCGGGAGCTTACAATGAGCAGTTCTTC
TRBD2	TRBV19	NA	TRBJ2-1	CATGTSAYNEQFF	TGTGCCACCGGCACTAGCGCCTACAATGAGCAGTTCTTC
TRBD1	TRBV6-1	once	TRBJ1-1	CASSERTGKFTEAFF	TGTGCCAGCAGTGAAAGGACAGGGAAGTTCACTGAAGCTTTCTTT
TRBD1	TRBV6-1	few	TRBJ1-2	CASSLGGTVGYTF	TGTGCCAGCAGCTTGGGGGGGACAGTTGGCTACACCTTC
TRBD1	TRBV28	NA	TRBJ1-2	CASSLTGANYGYTF	TGTGCCAGCAGTTTGACAGGGGCTAACTATGGCTACACCTTC
NA	TRBV11-2	NA	TRBJ1-4	CASTHPGLREKLFF	TGTGCCAGCACCCACCCGGGACTACGGGAAAAACTGTTTTTT
TRBD2	TRBV11-2	NA	TRBJ2-3	CASSSRGLDSSTDTQYF	TGTGCCAGCAGCTCCAGAGGACTAGACTCTAGCACAGATACGCAGTATTTT